The clone carrying this TCR beta chain appeared many times. Antigen: not known. This sample is drawn from a study of regulatory T cells in long-lasting Graves disease. iRepertoire HTBI primers and Arm-PCR of CDR3 regions built TCR beta libraries. In the authors' methods: The identification of 50 to 65 TRBV and approximately 15 TRBJ segments was made across samples. TCRdb re-derived calls from the multiplex PCR reads in MiXCR, one entry per CDR3 protein. TCRdb, rather than the study authors, made the V and J calls. The sample contains some 220,000 distinct CDR3 sequences, approximately 19% of which appear only once. The germline gives CDR1 LGHDT, CDR2 YNNKEL (reference sequence). Trimming stripped 0 bases from V and 12 bases from J, with 11 bases between. This CDR3 is 12 amino acids long. Time point described: newly diagnosed GD, antithyroid drugs for less than 3 months. The TCR library was prepared using RNA isolated from PBMCs. Patients with Graves' disease were diagnosed by American Thyroid Association guidelines. Patient provenance is recorded as an endocrinology department in Xi'an, China.

Study-wide results and limits: Persistent disease was characterized by preferential usage of TRBV28, TRBJ1-2 and TRBJ2-5.

The data also belong to a second study, concerning T cells in Graves' hyperthyroidism and ophthalmopathy.

The clonotype was recovered from a woman under 40 with Graves disease. The gene calls are TRBV3-1 and TRBJ1-2; D remains unclear. Sample: peripheral blood mononuclear cells (PBMCs), taken at new diagnosis, from a patient treated with antithyroid drugs. CDR3 region: CASSQDGVFHTF. The CDR3 DNA is TGTGCCAGCAGCCAAGATGGCGTTTTTCACACCTTC.